This TCR beta chain emerged from a study of OX40 agonist ivuxolimab in advanced cancers. The study, taken as a whole, reports: Patients with a partial response at 0.1-3.0 mg/kg had among the lowest clonal expansion.

The method was immunoSEQ multiplex PCR; TCRdb's version includes in-frame clones alone and lacks a portion of them. The sample holds approximately 74,000 clones; 90% to 95% are singletons and the top ten take just under 0.3%. The CDR3 runs 13 residues. Germline V lookup: CDR1 WSHSY, CDR2 SAAADI. Concerning this clone itself: Its specificity is unknown.

This sequence joins TRBV10-2 and TRBJ2-5; D call uncertain. The DNA end favors TRBJ2-7, so the J call may be wrong. The clonotype comes from an adult with an advanced solid tumor such as melanoma, head and neck, liver or kidney cancer. Sequencing used CD4+ or CD8+ T cells sorted from blood, obtained in a trial of the OX40 agonist ivuxolimab. Written as DNA, the CDR3 is TGCGCCAGCAGTGATATCAACCCCTACGAGCAGTACTTC. It is translated as CASSDINPYEQYF.